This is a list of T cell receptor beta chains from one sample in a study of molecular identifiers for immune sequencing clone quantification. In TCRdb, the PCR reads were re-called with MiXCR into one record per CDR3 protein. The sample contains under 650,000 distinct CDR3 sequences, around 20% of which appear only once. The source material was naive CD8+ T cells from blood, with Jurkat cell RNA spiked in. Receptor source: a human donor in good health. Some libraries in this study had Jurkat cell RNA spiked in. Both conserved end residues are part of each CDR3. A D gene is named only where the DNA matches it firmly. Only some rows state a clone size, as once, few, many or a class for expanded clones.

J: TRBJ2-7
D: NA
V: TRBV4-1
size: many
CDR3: CASSPFATEDASYEQYF
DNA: TGCGCCAGCAGCCCTTTCGCGACAGAGGACGCTTCCTACGAGCAGTACTTC

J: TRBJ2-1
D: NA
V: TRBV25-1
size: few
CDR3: CASSEYSSSYNEQFF
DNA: TGTGCCAGCAGTGAGTACTCGAGCTCCTACAATGAGCAGTTCTTC

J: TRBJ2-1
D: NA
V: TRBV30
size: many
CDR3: CAWSVLQGEQFF
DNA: TGTGCCTGGAGTGTACTGCAGGGCGAGCAGTTCTTC

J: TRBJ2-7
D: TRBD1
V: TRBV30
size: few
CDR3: CAWSPGTVDEQYF
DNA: TGTGCCTGGAGTCCTGGGACAGTGGACGAGCAGTACTTC

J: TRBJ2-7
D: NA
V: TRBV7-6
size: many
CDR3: CASSLEAGTTYEQYF
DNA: TGTGCCAGCAGCTTAGAGGCAGGGACGACCTACGAGCAGTACTTC

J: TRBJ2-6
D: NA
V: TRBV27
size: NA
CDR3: CASSLIGFSGANVLTF
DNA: TGTGCCAGCAGTTTAATCGGATTCTCTGGGGCCAACGTCCTGACTTTC

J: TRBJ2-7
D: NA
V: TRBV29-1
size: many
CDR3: CSVEVPSVGSYEQYF
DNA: TGCAGCGTTGAAGTACCCAGCGTAGGTTCCTACGAGCAGTACTTC

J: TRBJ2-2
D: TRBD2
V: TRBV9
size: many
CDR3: CASSPAGGVTGELFF
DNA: TGTGCCAGCAGCCCGGCGGGGGGGGTGACCGGGGAGCTGTTTTTT

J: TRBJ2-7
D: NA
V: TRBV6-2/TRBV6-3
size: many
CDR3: CASRLSPYEQYF
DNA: TGTGCCAGCAGGCTCTCTCCGTACGAGCAGTACTTC

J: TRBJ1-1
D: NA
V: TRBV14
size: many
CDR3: CASSFIQALGTEAFF
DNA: TGTGCCAGCAGCTTTATACAGGCCCTGGGGACTGAAGCTTTCTTT

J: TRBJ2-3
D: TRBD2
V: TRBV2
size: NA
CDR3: CASSRGLAGNTDTQYF
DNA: TGTGCCAGCAGCCGCGGACTAGCGGGGAACACAGATACGCAGTATTTT

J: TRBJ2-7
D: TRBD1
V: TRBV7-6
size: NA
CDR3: CASSETGVSANEQYF
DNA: TGTGCCAGCAGCGAGACAGGGGTCTCGGCGAACGAGCAGTACTTC

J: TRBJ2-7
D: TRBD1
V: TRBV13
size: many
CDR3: CASSARQGHEQYF
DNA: TGTGCCAGCAGCGCCCGACAGGGCCACGAGCAGTACTTC

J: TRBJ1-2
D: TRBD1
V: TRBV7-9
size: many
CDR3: CASRDGTDENYTF
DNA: TGTGCCAGCAGGGACGGGACAGACGAAAACTACACCTTC

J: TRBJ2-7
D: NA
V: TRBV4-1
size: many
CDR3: CASSQVRAYEQYF
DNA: TGCGCCAGCAGCCAAGTAAGGGCCTACGAGCAGTACTTC

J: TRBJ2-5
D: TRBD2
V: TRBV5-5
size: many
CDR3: CASSSGLAGLETQYF
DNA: TGTGCCAGCAGCTCCGGACTAGCGGGGTTGGAGACCCAGTACTTC

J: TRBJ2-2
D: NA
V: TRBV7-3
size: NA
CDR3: CASSIGVPGELFF
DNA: TGTGCCAGCAGCATAGGGGTTCCGGGGGAGCTGTTTTTT

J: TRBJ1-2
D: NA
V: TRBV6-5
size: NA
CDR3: CASSYSFPDTNYGYTF
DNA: TGTGCCAGCAGTTACTCGTTTCCAGACACAAACTATGGCTACACCTTC

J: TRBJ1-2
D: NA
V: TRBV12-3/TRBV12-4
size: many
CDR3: CASSFLSPGNRNYGYTF
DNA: TGTGCCAGCAGTTTTCTGTCCCCAGGGAACCGCAACTATGGCTACACCTTC

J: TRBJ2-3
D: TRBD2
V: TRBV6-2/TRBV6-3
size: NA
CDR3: CASSFLAGGIADTQYF
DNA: TGTGCCAGCAGTTTTCTGGCGGGGGGCATAGCAGATACGCAGTATTTT

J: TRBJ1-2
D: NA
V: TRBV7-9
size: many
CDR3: CASSLGAVGYGYTF
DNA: TGTGCCAGCAGCTTAGGGGCAGTTGGCTATGGCTACACCTTC

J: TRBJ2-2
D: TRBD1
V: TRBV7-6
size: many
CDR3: CASSLAGTGAGELFF
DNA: TGTGCCAGCAGCTTGGCCGGGACAGGGGCCGGGGAGCTGTTTTTT